The clone carrying this TCR beta chain turned up a few times. The data belong to a study of blood T cell repertoires in COVID-19. Looking at the study overall: Sites across the United States, Italy and Spain contributed samples from acute and convalescent COVID-19. PBMCs, B-cell-depleted T cells, or T cells were the source of the cDNA or gDNA that made up the material.

Under the authors' procedure: Reference gene primer amplification yielded estimated nucleated cell counts. Data came from immunoSEQ multiplex PCR; TCRdb stores just in-frame clones and leaves some out. V and J calls and clone size are as listed in that table; D and trimming were resolved from the DNA. Among about 88,000 clones listed, about 85% were seen once. The V and J ends lost 5 bases and 3 bases respectively, with 15 bases between them. This CDR3 is 15 amino acids long. Germline V gives CDR1 SGHAT, CDR2 FQNNGV. The specimen sequenced was peripheral blood. The clonotype originates from a male donor with acute or convalescent COVID-19. The chain carries TRBV11-2 and TRBJ2-3; TRBD2 might be the D (5 bases). CDR3 DNA sequence: TGTGCCAGCAGCAAAAGAGGGTTACTGACAGATACGCAGTATTTT. Residues: CASSKRGLLTDTQYF.